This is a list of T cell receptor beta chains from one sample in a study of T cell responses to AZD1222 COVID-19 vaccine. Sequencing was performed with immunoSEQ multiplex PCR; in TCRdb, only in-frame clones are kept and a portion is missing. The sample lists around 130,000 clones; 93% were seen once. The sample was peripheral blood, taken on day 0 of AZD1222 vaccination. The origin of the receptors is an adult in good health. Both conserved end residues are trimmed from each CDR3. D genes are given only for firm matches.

CDR3aa: ASSLGDLDEQY
v_gene: TRBV3-1/TRBV3-2
d_gene: .
j_gene: TRBJ2-7

CDR3aa: ASSLTGGSNEQF
v_gene: TRBV5-1
d_gene: TRBD1
j_gene: TRBJ2-1

CDR3aa: ASSPQGSHAEAF
v_gene: TRBV4-2
d_gene: .
j_gene: TRBJ1-1

CDR3aa: ASSLTTPDEQF
v_gene: TRBV28
d_gene: .
j_gene: TRBJ2-1

CDR3aa: ASSQELGGLGETQY
v_gene: TRBV14
d_gene: .
j_gene: TRBJ2-5

CDR3aa: ASSLSPSNEQF
v_gene: TRBV11-2
d_gene: .
j_gene: TRBJ2-1

CDR3aa: ASSKERTGGCGELF
v_gene: TRBV21-1
d_gene: .
j_gene: TRBJ2-2

CDR3aa: ASQRGFGNTIY
v_gene: TRBV6-6
d_gene: .
j_gene: TRBJ1-3

CDR3aa: ASSLIRGYEQY
v_gene: TRBV5-1
d_gene: .
j_gene: TRBJ2-7

CDR3aa: ASSLAGGTYNEQF
v_gene: TRBV5-1
d_gene: TRBD2
j_gene: TRBJ2-1

CDR3aa: AISESKLAGVYEQY
v_gene: TRBV10-3
d_gene: TRBD2
j_gene: TRBJ2-7

CDR3aa: ATSHGGSAF
v_gene: TRBV19
d_gene: .
j_gene: TRBJ1-1

CDR3aa: ASSGQGATNEKLF
v_gene: TRBV5-1
d_gene: TRBD1
j_gene: TRBJ1-4

CDR3aa: ASSVATDSGGYNEQF
v_gene: TRBV9
d_gene: TRBD2
j_gene: TRBJ2-1

CDR3aa: ASSLAPGTGNTIY
v_gene: TRBV5-1
d_gene: .
j_gene: TRBJ1-3

CDR3aa: ASSSYSAGELF
v_gene: TRBV7-8
d_gene: .
j_gene: TRBJ2-2

CDR3aa: ASSLTRLTYEQY
v_gene: TRBV7-2
d_gene: .
j_gene: TRBJ2-7

CDR3aa: ASSSGYSYEQY
v_gene: TRBV6-6
d_gene: .
j_gene: TRBJ2-7

CDR3aa: ASSYIGVSYEQY
v_gene: TRBV6-2/TRBV6-3
d_gene: .
j_gene: TRBJ2-7

CDR3aa: ASRPGGSGLSGKNIQY
v_gene: TRBV11-2
d_gene: .
j_gene: TRBJ2-4

CDR3aa: ASRRSSYNEQF
v_gene: TRBV27
d_gene: .
j_gene: TRBJ2-1

CDR3aa: AIDGLREDHTGELF
v_gene: TRBV2
d_gene: TRBD2
j_gene: TRBJ2-2

CDR3aa: ASSLGGSPNQPQH
v_gene: TRBV5-1
d_gene: .
j_gene: TRBJ1-5

CDR3aa: ASSQDSSPLH
v_gene: TRBV3-1/TRBV3-2
d_gene: .
j_gene: TRBJ1-6

CDR3aa: ATSRDPQILHNEQF
v_gene: TRBV15
d_gene: .
j_gene: TRBJ2-1

CDR3aa: VNLGEYGYT
v_gene: TRBV12-3/TRBV12-4
d_gene: .
j_gene: TRBJ1-2

CDR3aa: ASSVEFGNTIY
v_gene: TRBV11-2
d_gene: .
j_gene: TRBJ1-3

CDR3aa: ARTQGGIVGGYT
v_gene: TRBV19
d_gene: .
j_gene: TRBJ1-2

CDR3aa: ASSSGDPLLGNTIY
v_gene: TRBV6-5
d_gene: .
j_gene: TRBJ1-3

CDR3aa: ASSLAGLNIQY
v_gene: TRBV7-2
d_gene: .
j_gene: TRBJ2-4

CDR3aa: ASSVFGREQY
v_gene: TRBV2
d_gene: .
j_gene: TRBJ2-7

CDR3aa: ASSLEGGRYEQY
v_gene: TRBV5-1
d_gene: TRBD1
j_gene: TRBJ2-7

CDR3aa: SVDKGLGYT
v_gene: TRBV29-1
d_gene: .
j_gene: TRBJ1-2

CDR3aa: ASSLNIMSNEQF
v_gene: TRBV7-2
d_gene: .
j_gene: TRBJ2-1

CDR3aa: ASSLGSGYGYT
v_gene: TRBV7-3
d_gene: .
j_gene: TRBJ1-2

CDR3aa: ATSREIPGTNEKLF
v_gene: TRBV15
d_gene: .
j_gene: TRBJ1-4

CDR3aa: ASSESGLNTEAF
v_gene: TRBV25-1
d_gene: .
j_gene: TRBJ1-1

CDR3aa: ASSQDRVGTDTQY
v_gene: TRBV5-1
d_gene: TRBD1
j_gene: TRBJ2-3

CDR3aa: ASSHSQRTSLGYNEQF
v_gene: TRBV14
d_gene: .
j_gene: TRBJ2-1

CDR3aa: ASSTYEQY
v_gene: TRBV2
d_gene: .
j_gene: TRBJ2-7

CDR3aa: ASSPTRSANEQF
v_gene: TRBV4-1
d_gene: .
j_gene: TRBJ2-1

CDR3aa: ASSFWSSQETQY
v_gene: TRBV11-2
d_gene: .
j_gene: TRBJ2-5

CDR3aa: ASSRGPGNTIY
v_gene: TRBV27
d_gene: .
j_gene: TRBJ1-3

CDR3aa: ASRAAGINTEAF
v_gene: TRBV10-1
d_gene: .
j_gene: TRBJ1-1

CDR3aa: ASSQWAAATDTQY
v_gene: TRBV4-1
d_gene: .
j_gene: TRBJ2-3

CDR3aa: ASSVETGSSGIVKQY
v_gene: TRBV9
d_gene: .
j_gene: TRBJ2-7